The clone carrying this T cell receptor (beta chain) has just a few counts. The antigen is undetermined. This specimen comes from a study of beta chain features in type 1 diabetes. TCRB transcripts that were expressed got sequenced, as all of the isolated RNA had been reverse transcribed. Libraries were prepared by immunoSEQ multiplex PCR; TCRdb keeps only in-frame clonotypes and omits some of them. Seen here are around 180,000 clones, approximately 8% observed once, and the top ten hold 0.94%. Study-level results: When Type 1 diabetes patients were examined, their TCRB CDR3s proved moderately but significantly shorter in all four CD4+ subsets.

Every participating donor gave one draw, a heparinised blood sample averaging approximately 110 mL. V was shortened by 6 bases and J by 6 bases, with 20 bases between the two germline ends. CDR3 length: 14 amino acids. Germline CDR1 and CDR2: SQVTM and ANQGSEA. The gene calls are TRBV29-1 and TRBJ1-1, with a tentative D call TRBD1 (5 bases). Sequencing was carried out using central memory CD4+ T cells from blood. This TCR was sampled from a woman aged 40 to 55 with type 1 diabetes. Here the CDR3 reads CSVARRDVNSEAFF. The CDR3, as DNA: TGCAGCGTCGCCCGGAGGGACGTCAACTCTGAAGCTTTCTTT.